This is a list of T cell receptor beta chains from one sample in a study of T cells after yellow fever vaccination. TCRdb reprocessed the 5' RACE reads via MiXCR and lists one record per CDR3 protein. The sample lists approximately 120,000 distinct CDR3 sequences, roughly 9% occurring once. Specimen: CD8+ T cells sorted from PBMCs, collected on the day of the yellow fever booster vaccination. The source is a man aged 18 to 30 who received the YFV17D yellow fever vaccine. Each CDR3 is given with its conserved first and last residue. A D gene is named only where the DNA matches it firmly. Not all rows give a size; the values are once, few, many and, for expanded clones, a class.

d_call	v_call	cdr3_length	clone_size	j_call	cdr3_nt	cdr3_aa
TRBD2	TRBV6-5	14	NA	TRBJ2-1	TGTGCCAGCGGAACTAGCGGGGGGTACAATGAGCAGTTCTTC	CASGTSGGYNEQFF
NA	TRBV28	16	few	TRBJ2-1	TGTGCCAGCAGTTCAGAACAGGGAATGACCTACAATGAGCAGTTCTTC	CASSSEQGMTYNEQFF
NA	TRBV28	11	NA	TRBJ1-1	TGTGCCAGGGACCGGAGCACTGAAGCTTTCTTT	CARDRSTEAFF
NA	TRBV27	14	NA	TRBJ1-2	TGTGCCAGCAGTTTATCTGTGGCGACCTATGGCTACACCTTC	CASSLSVATYGYTF
NA	TRBV7-2	13	few	TRBJ1-2	TGTGCCAGCAGCTTAGAGGGGTCGTGGGGCTACACCTTC	CASSLEGSWGYTF
NA	TRBV19	15	NA	TRBJ2-1	TGTGCCAGTAGTAGCACCGGGACCTACTACAATGAGCAGTTCTTC	CASSSTGTYYNEQFF
NA	TRBV12-3/TRBV12-4	14	few	TRBJ2-7	TGTGCCAGCAGCACAAGGAGGAGAGGCTACGAGCAGTACTTC	CASSTRRRGYEQYF
NA	TRBV4-2	14	many	TRBJ2-2	TGTGCCAGCAGCCAAGAGCTAGCAGCCGGGGAGCTGTTTTTT	CASSQELAAGELFF
TRBD2	TRBV7-2	15	NA	TRBJ2-1	TGTGCCAGCAGCCCCCCGGGACTAGCGGGGCGTGAGCAGTTCTTC	CASSPPGLAGREQFF
NA	TRBV6-5	15	NA	TRBJ1-5	TGTGCCAGCAGTAGACTTCAGGGAACAGGGCAGCCCCAGCATTTT	CASSRLQGTGQPQHF
NA	TRBV10-3	12	many	TRBJ2-7	TGTGCCACCTCAGGGGATGAGGACGAGCAGTACTTC	CATSGDEDEQYF
NA	TRBV4-3	14	NA	TRBJ2-1	TGCGCCAGCAGCCAAGATTTACGGGGCAATGAGCAGTTCTTC	CASSQDLRGNEQFF
NA	TRBV27	13	NA	TRBJ2-7	TGTGCCAGCAGTTTTGCAGGGCTGGACGGGCAGTACTTC	CASSFAGLDGQYF
NA	TRBV5-1	13	NA	TRBJ1-4	TGCGCCAGCAGCTTTGGGGTAATAGAAAAACTGTTTTTT	CASSFGVIEKLFF
NA	TRBV4-1	12	NA	TRBJ1-1	TGCGCCAGCAGCCAACAAGGGACTGAAGCTTTCTTT	CASSQQGTEAFF
TRBD1	TRBV7-8	14	few	TRBJ2-5	TGTGCCAGCAGCTTAACAGGGGGACAAGAGACCCAGTACTTC	CASSLTGGQETQYF
NA	TRBV7-9	12	NA	TRBJ1-2	TGTGCCAGCAGCTCACAGGGAGACGGCTACACCTTC	CASSSQGDGYTF
TRBD1	TRBV2	16	many	TRBJ2-3	TGTGCCAGCAGTGTAACGAGGACAGGGGTGGAAGATACGCAGTATTTT	CASSVTRTGVEDTQYF
TRBD2	TRBV19	17	few	TRBJ2-1	TGTGCCAGTAGTATCGGGACTAGCGGGGGGTACTACAATGAGCAGTTCTTC	CASSIGTSGGYYNEQFF
NA	TRBV7-9	12	few	TRBJ2-7	TGTGCCAGCAGCCCCGACGGGGCGGAGCAGTACTTC	CASSPDGAEQYF
NA	TRBV5-1	15	few	TRBJ2-6	TGCGCCAGCAGCTTCGTAGACTCTGGGGCCAACGTCCTGACTTTC	CASSFVDSGANVLTF
NA	TRBV4-2	16	NA	TRBJ2-3	TGTGCCAGCAGCCATTTTCGAGGGTTAAACGCAGATACGCAGTATTTT	CASSHFRGLNADTQYF
TRBD2	TRBV12-3/TRBV12-4	13	few	TRBJ2-3	TGTGCCAGTCTAGCGGGGAGCACAGATACGCAGTATTTT	CASLAGSTDTQYF
NA	TRBV6-1	17	few	TRBJ1-5	TGTGCCAGCAGTGAAGCGCTGATCCGCCTTTCCAATCAGCCCCAGCATTTT	CASSEALIRLSNQPQHF
TRBD2	TRBV7-2	15	NA	TRBJ2-5	TGTGCCAGCAGCTTGTTTAGCGGGGGGGCAGAGACCCAGTACTTC	CASSLFSGGAETQYF
TRBD2	TRBV12-3/TRBV12-4	14	few	TRBJ2-3	TGTGCCAGCTGGATAGCGGGGGGGCCAAGGACGCAGTATTTT	CASWIAGGPRTQYF
NA	TRBV4-2	17	NA	TRBJ1-2	TGTGCCAGCAGCCAAGAGTGGGGCGCGGGAGCGGGAAATGGCTACACCTTC	CASSQEWGAGAGNGYTF
TRBD1	TRBV29-1	13	NA	TRBJ2-2	TGCAGCGGGCAGGGGGCGGACACCGGGGAGCTGTTTTTT	CSGQGADTGELFF
NA	TRBV6-5	15	NA	TRBJ1-5	TGTGCCAGCAGTCCCTCGGGACGTTTCAATCAGCCCCAGCATTTT	CASSPSGRFNQPQHF
TRBD2	TRBV4-3	16	NA	TRBJ2-1	TGCGCCAGCAGCCAAGAGTCCCTAGCGGGGGACAATGAGCAGTTCTTC	CASSQESLAGDNEQFF
NA	TRBV12-3/TRBV12-4	14	few	TRBJ1-6	TGTGCCAGCAACCGGAGGCCCTATAATTCACCCCTCCACTTT	CASNRRPYNSPLHF
NA	TRBV6-2/TRBV6-3	13	NA	TRBJ2-1	TGTGCCAGCAGTTACGGGCGATACAATGAGCAGTTCTTC	CASSYGRYNEQFF
NA	TRBV4-3	16	few	TRBJ2-3	TGCGCCAGCAGCCAAGAAATAAGGCCTCCCACAGATACGCAGTATTTT	CASSQEIRPPTDTQYF
NA	TRBV5-1	17	many	TRBJ2-1	TGCGCCAGCAGCTTGGCCACTTACTTAGGCTCCTACAATGAGCAGTTCTTC	CASSLATYLGSYNEQFF
TRBD2	TRBV7-9	14	few	TRBJ2-5	TGTGCCAGCAGCTCCGGACTAGCCCCCGAGACCCAGTACTTC	CASSSGLAPETQYF
NA	TRBV24-1	13	few	TRBJ2-1	TGTGCCACCAGTGGGTCCCAGGGGCTTGAGCAGTTCTTC	CATSGSQGLEQFF
NA	TRBV5-1	16	many	TRBJ1-2	TGCGCCAGCAGCGCGACTATCAACATCGGCGGCTATGGCTACACCTTC	CASSATINIGGYGYTF
TRBD2	TRBV5-1	16	few	TRBJ2-3	TGCGCCAGCAGCTCGGGACTAGCGCTGAGCACAGATACGCAGTATTTT	CASSSGLALSTDTQYF
NA	TRBV27	13	NA	TRBJ2-1	TGTGCCAGCAGTTTCGTTGCGGCGAATGAGCAGTTCTTC	CASSFVAANEQFF
TRBD2	TRBV4-2	17	few	TRBJ2-6	TGTGCCAGCAGCAGTAGCGGGGGGGCCTCTGGGGCCAACGTCCTGACTTTC	CASSSSGGASGANVLTF
TRBD2	TRBV4-3	16	NA	TRBJ2-3	TGCGCCAGCAGCCGCTCGACTAGCGGGGGGTTAGATACGCAGTATTTT	CASSRSTSGGLDTQYF
TRBD1	TRBV7-7	14	NA	TRBJ2-3	TGTGCCAGCAGCTCCGGGACAGGGTCCTGGGCGCAGTATTTT	CASSSGTGSWAQYF
NA	TRBV12-3/TRBV12-4	17	few	TRBJ2-1	TGTGCCAGCGCGGGCGGTGAGGGACTGAGCTCCTACAATGAGCAGTTCTTC	CASAGGEGLSSYNEQFF
NA	TRBV6-2/TRBV6-3	15	few	TRBJ1-1	TGTGCCAGCAGAGATTCGGGGCTGGGGAACACTGAAGCTTTCTTT	CASRDSGLGNTEAFF
TRBD1	TRBV30	13	few	TRBJ2-1	TGTGCCAGCGAGGGGACAGCTGACAATGAGCAGTTCTTC	CASEGTADNEQFF